This T cell receptor (beta chain) was sequenced for a study of shared clonotypes between healthy human individuals. V dropped 4 bases and J dropped 3 bases, with 9 bases sitting between them. CDR3 length: 13 residues. CDR1 is LGHNT, CDR2 FRNRAP, per germline. Here immunoSEQ multiplex PCR was the method, and the copy in TCRdb shows in-frame clones only, minus some. The table includes under 2.5 million clones, 85% to 95% detected once. The sample was naive CD4+ T cells from PBMCs. Specified subset: CD45RA+ positively selected. The TCR originated in a man younger than 35 in good health. Some clones in this sample may be carry-over from other donors' samples. The chain carries TRBV12-5 and TRBJ2-5; D gene uncertain. CDR3 coding DNA: TGTGCTAGTGGTTCAAAGGCGGAAGAGACCCAGTACTTC. It codes for CASGSKAEETQYF. Full variable domain (rest looked up from reference TRBV12-5 and TRBJ2-5): DARVTQTPRHKVTEMGQEVTMRCQPILGHNTVFWYRQTMMQGLELLAYFRNRAPLDDSGMPKDRFSAEMPDATLATLKIQPSEPRDSAVYFCASGSKAEETQYFGPGTRLLVL.